The clone carrying this TCR beta chain was seen at least ten times. Its matching antigen is unknown. The J segment lost 1 base and the V segment lost 1 base, leaving 7 bases of the junction unmatched. CDR3 length equals 16 residues. Germline V gene sequence: CDR1 LGHNA, CDR2 YNFKEQ. This sample was taken from a study of T cells after posttransplantation cyclophosphamide. The study, taken as a whole, reports: Later blood repertoires were often dominated by clones from the donor CD8+ memory compartment. After PTCy, TRB diversity resembled that of CNI/methotrexate controls.

Clones were sequenced by immunoSEQ multiplex PCR, and TCRdb holds only the in-frame ones, with some missing. The data show 45,000 to 55,000 clones, none appearing only once, with 2% to 2.5% held by the ten largest. The related graft donor's blood sample was taken on the day of bone marrow donation. The rearrangement links TRBV4-2 to TRBJ2-7, with 7 bases that match TRBD2. The receptor comes from a man aged 40-49 years in good health, CMV-negative, and a related stem cell transplant donor. Sequenced input: PBMCs. In DNA, the CDR3 is TGTGCCAGCAGCCAAGGAGGGGTCGGGGGGTCCTACGAGCAGTACTTC. Translated: CASSQGGVGGSYEQYF.